This note documents a single TCR beta chain sequence. TCRdb's table, derived via immunoSEQ multiplex PCR, lists solely in-frame clones and lacks some. This table has over 95,000 clones, about 93% appearing once. Trimming cost V 7 bases and J 0 bases; bases outside gene matches: 4. This CDR3 comprises 15 residues. Germline values: CDR1 MNHEY, CDR2 SMNVEV (reference sequence). This specimen belongs to a study of T cells after somatic rescue of genetic block. The source material was peripheral blood mononuclear cells (PBMCs). This rearrangement joins TRBV27 to TRBJ2-2; 8 positions match TRBD2. This TCR came from a woman under 30. This CDR3 is CASIQRGPNTGELFF. The CDR3 DNA reads as TGTGCCAGCATCCAGCGGGGGCCGAACACCGGGGAGCTGTTTTTT.